This T cell receptor (beta chain) is from a study of blood T cell repertoires in COVID-19. Study-wide context: PBMCs, B-cell-depleted T cells, or T cells provided the cDNA or gDNA that made up the material.

The table came from immunoSEQ multiplex PCR; TCRdb's copy has only in-frame clones and leaves some out. The table lists about 500,000 clones, 80% to 90% of them singletons. V lost 1 base to trimming and J lost 8 bases, with 11 bases between them. This CDR3 region has 13 residues. The germline CDR1 and CDR2 sequences are GTSNPN and SVGIG (reference sequence). Patients in Seattle were enrolled during active infection, then followed longitudinally. The gene calls are TRBV30 and TRBJ2-2; D perhaps matches TRBD1 (6 bases). The source of this sequence is a young man with COVID-19, enrolled during active disease. The material sequenced was peripheral blood. CDR3 in DNA: TGTGCCTGGAGTGACAGGGCTGCTGGGGAGCTGTTTTTT. Translated: CAWSDRAAGELFF.